These 19 T cell receptor beta chains share one sample of origin, sequenced in a study of T cell responses to AZD1222 COVID-19 vaccine. Method: immunoSEQ multiplex PCR; TCRdb's copy keeps in-frame clones and lacks some. The sample includes 70,000 to 90,000 clones, 70% to 80% of them seen just once. Sequences were derived from peripheral blood, sampled on day 0 of AZD1222 vaccination. All receptors come from an adult in good health.

The chain uses TRBV9 and TRBJ2-5, with 10 positions matching TRBD2. V lost 4 bases, J lost 7 bases, and 7 bases stayed unmatched. Germline lookup yields CDR1 SGDLS and CDR2 YYNGEE. This CDR3 is 14 amino acids long. The chain's CDR3 is CASSSGTSDTTQYF. The CDR3 DNA sequence: TGTGCCAGCAGCTCCGGGACTAGCGATACGACCCAGTACTTC.

V and J are TRBV29-1 and TRBJ1-2; D possibly corresponds to TRBD1 (5 bases). V was clipped by 1 base and J by 4 bases, with 10 bases between them. Germline CDR1 reads SQVTM; CDR2 reads ANQGSEA. CDR3 length: 13 amino acids. CDR3 protein: CSVEVREGYGYTF. The CDR3 DNA reads TGCAGCGTTGAAGTCAGGGAGGGCTATGGCTACACCTTC.

The chain combines TRBV6-2 or TRBV6-3 with TRBJ2-2, with D perhaps TRBD2 (5 bases). V gave up 2 bases and J gave up 5 bases, with 6 bases separating them. The V gene's germline CDR1 is MNHEY and CDR2 SVGEGT. This CDR3 spans 13 amino acids. CDR3 in amino acids: CASSYRGTGELFF. For the CDR3, the DNA is TGTGCCAGCAGTTACCGGGGAACCGGGGAGCTGTTTTTT.

The chain employs TRBV7-2 and TRBJ1-1; a weak D match, TRBD1 (6 bases). Per germline, CDR1 SGHTA and CDR2 FQGNSA. This CDR3 region has 13 residues. Trimming removed 3 bases at V and 5 bases at J, with 10 bases between. The CDR3 nucleotides are TGTGCCAGCAGCTTGACAGGAAATACTGAAGCTTTCTTT. As protein: CASSLTGNTEAFF.

The chain joins TRBV28 to TRBJ2-2, with D tentatively TRBD1 (6 bases). CDR1 and CDR2 from the germline V gene are MDHEN and SYDVKM. The CDR3 runs 14 residues. V was clipped by 1 base and J by 8 bases, with 11 bases between them. The CDR3 spells CASSLSGAGGELFF. In DNA, the CDR3 is TGTGCCAGCAGTTTATCAGGGGCTGGGGGGGAGCTGTTTTTT.

The CDR3 here is CASSPRPGSYNEQFF. The DNA of the CDR3 is TGTGCCAGCTCACCACGGCCAGGGTCTTACAATGAGCAGTTCTTC. J is TRBJ2-1 and V is TRBV18, with D possibly TRBD1 on 5 matching bases. Deletions cut 1 base from V and 4 bases from J, with 11 bases between. CDR3 length equals 15 residues. Germline CDR1 and CDR2: KGHSH and LQKENI.

The CDR3 sequence: CASSGGLADRGAQYF. In DNA form, the CDR3 reads TGTGCCAGCAGCGGGGGACTAGCGGATCGGGGGGCCCAGTACTTC. The chain has TRBV11-2 and TRBJ2-5; 11 positions match TRBD2. The CDR3 runs to 15 residues. Trimming took 5 bases from V and 9 from J; bases not matched to a gene: 11. Per the germline V gene, CDR1 is SGHAT and CDR2 is FQNNGV.

This chain connects TRBV27 to TRBJ1-5; unclear D gene. Trimming left V 5 bases short and J 2 bases short, with 10 bases between. Per the germline V gene, CDR1 is MNHEY and CDR2 is SMNVEV (reference sequence). This CDR3 spans 14 amino acids. CDR3 sequence reads: CASSLERGNQPQHF. The CDR3 region has the DNA TGTGCCAGCAGTCTAGAACGGGGCAATCAGCCCCAGCATTTT.

The genes are TRBV2 and TRBJ1-1; 8 bases are a match to TRBD1. Germline assignment: CDR1 SNHLY and CDR2 FYNNEI. This CDR3 contains 14 residues. V lost 6 bases, J lost 4 bases, and 7 bases stayed unmatched. The CDR3 DNA follows: TGTGCCAGCAGCGACCTTACAGGGGGCACTGAAGCTTTCTTT. It codes for CASSDLTGGTEAFF.

J is TRBJ2-5 and V is TRBV11-2; TRBD1 might be the D (6 bases). V gave up 1 base and J gave up 5 bases, with 11 bases separating them. CDR1 SGHAT and CDR2 FQNNGV come from the germline V gene. The CDR3 loop spans 14 amino acids. The CDR3 DNA is TGTGCCAGCAGCTTAGGAGGGGGTAGGGAGACCCAGTACTTC. It specifies CASSLGGGRETQYF. Variable domain in full (rest from reference TRBV11-2 and TRBJ2-5): EAGVAQSPRYKIIEKRQSVAFWCNPISGHATLYWYQQILGQGPKLLIQFQNNGVVDDSQLPKDRFSAERLKGVDSTLKIQPAKLEDSAVYLCASSLGGGRETQYFGPGTRLLVL.

With regard to this clone: The junction differs from germline at one of its ends, possibly a read error. The chain carries TRBV19 and TRBJ1-5; the match to TRBD1 covers 8 bases. Germline V gives CDR1 LNHDA, CDR2 SQIVND (reference sequence). This CDR3 has 17 residues. The CDR3 DNA reads TGTGCCCGTAGAGGCCAGGGGGGTCCAGGGGGCCTTCAGCCCCAGCATTTT. Amino acids: CARRGQGGPGGLQPQHF.

V and J are TRBV6-5 and TRBJ2-2; 9 positions agree with TRBD2. Trimming removed 7 bases from V and 7 bases from J; junction bases left unmatched: 4. The CDR3 runs 13 residues. Per the germline V gene, CDR1 is MNHEY and CDR2 is SVGAGI. In nucleotides, the CDR3 is TGTGCCAGCACATTACTAGCGGGCGGGGAGCTGTTTTTT. Translation gives CASTLLAGGELFF.

The V and J genes are TRBV29-1 and TRBJ2-2; 11 bases are shared with TRBD1. Germline CDR1 SQVTM, CDR2 ANQGSEA. The CDR3 length is 13 residues. After removal of 7 bases from V and 6 bases from J, the junction contained 4 bases not matched to a gene. For the CDR3, the DNA is TGCAGCGCCCCGGGACAGGGGGCCGGGGAGCTGTTTTTT. This gives the protein CSAPGQGAGELFF.

The rearrangement links TRBV27 to TRBJ2-5; D gene ambiguous. CDR3 length equals 12 residues. Germline CDR1 and CDR2: MNHEY and SMNVEV (reference sequence). Trimming cost V 4 bases and J 5 bases, with 8 bases left between them. The CDR3, as DNA: TGTGCCAGCAGTTCGAAAGGGGAGACCCAGTACTTC. It codes for CASSSKGETQYF.

This clone was observed a few times. The chain has TRBV24-1 and TRBJ1-5, with no clear D. The germline V gene has CDR1 KGHDR and CDR2 SFDVKD. This CDR3 has 17 residues. Trimming took off 2 bases at V and 1 base at J, with 14 bases between the two ends. CDR3 sequence reads: CATSDSRMGRSNQPQHF. In DNA, the CDR3 is TGTGCCACCAGTGATTCCCGAATGGGGAGGAGCAATCAGCCCCAGCATTTT.

Only one count was recorded for this clone. This sequence joins TRBV27 and TRBJ1-3; D call uncertain. CDR1 is MNHEY and CDR2 is SMNVEV in the germline V gene (reference sequence). The CDR3 runs 13 residues. V shed 0 bases and J shed 4 bases, with 4 bases lying between them. The CDR3 DNA reads as TGTGCCAGCAGTTTATCTTCAGGAAACACCATATATTTT. Amino acid sequence: CASSLSSGNTIYF.

This clone came up once. The chain is built from TRBV5-1 and TRBJ1-2; D not resolved. Trimming stripped 3 bases from V and 8 bases from J, with 17 bases between. The CDR3 runs to 14 residues. Germline V gives CDR1 SGHRS, CDR2 YFSETQ. The CDR3, as DNA: TGCGCCAGCAGCTCAACGGACGGCCTTGTCGGCTACACCTTC. Translating gives CASSSTDGLVGYTF.

The chain recombines TRBV12-3 or TRBV12-4 with TRBJ2-1; D unresolved. V was pared by 3 bases and J by 10 bases, with 7 bases between. The CDR3 contains 11 residues. CDR3 region: CASSLSAEQFF. The CDR3 bases are TGTGCCAGCAGTTTGTCTGCAGAGCAGTTCTTC.

The V call is TRBV3-1 (or the pseudogene TRBV3-2), the J call TRBJ1-2; D uncertain. There are 10 residues in the CDR3. V lost 3 bases to trimming and J lost 7 bases, with 3 bases between them. CDR1 and CDR2 from the germline V gene are LGHDT and YNNKEL (reference sequence). CDR3 in amino acids: CASSQGGYTF. The CDR3 nucleotides read TGTGCCAGCAGCCAGGGTGGCTACACCTTC.